The 3 T cell receptor beta chains listed next were all sequenced from one sample in a study of OX40 agonist ivuxolimab in advanced cancers. Profiling relied on immunoSEQ multiplex PCR, and the TCRdb table lists in-frame clones only, not all of them. The sample contains tens of thousands of clones, approximately 80% of which appear only once. Material: CD4+ or CD8+ T cells sorted from blood, obtained in a trial of the OX40 agonist ivuxolimab. All receptors come from an adult with an advanced solid tumor such as melanoma, head and neck, liver or kidney cancer.

This clone was detected only once. The gene calls are TRBV19 and TRBJ2-2, with 10 nucleotides matching TRBD1. Germline V gene lookup returns CDR1 LNHDA and CDR2 SQIVND (reference sequence). This CDR3 spans 16 amino acids. The junction had 10 bases not matched to a gene; V was cut back by 6 bases and J by 6 bases. The DNA of the CDR3 is TGTGCCAGTAGAAGTATTGACAGGGGGCCGTCCGGGGAGCTGTTTTTT. This gives the protein CASRSIDRGPSGELFF.

The rearrangement joins TRBV4-2 to TRBJ2-4; TRBD2 matches at 10 bases. CDR3 size: 18 residues. J was trimmed by 0 bases and V by 1 base; bases with no gene match: 6. In germline, CDR1 is LGHNA, CDR2 YNFKEQ. In nucleotides, the CDR3 is TGTGCCAGCAGCCAAGGGGCTAGCGGGGGCCTAGCCAAAAACATTCAGTACTTC. Residues: CASSQGASGGLAKNIQYF.

CDR3: CASSPTRGLTGELFF. CDR3 in DNA: TGTGCCAGCTCACCAACCAGGGGGCTAACCGGGGAGCTGTTTTTT. This chain links TRBV18 with TRBJ2-2, with 8 nucleotides matching TRBD1. V lost 2 bases and J lost 5; bases outside the gene matches: 4. This CDR3 region has 15 residues. Germline V gene lookup returns CDR1 KGHSH and CDR2 LQKENI.